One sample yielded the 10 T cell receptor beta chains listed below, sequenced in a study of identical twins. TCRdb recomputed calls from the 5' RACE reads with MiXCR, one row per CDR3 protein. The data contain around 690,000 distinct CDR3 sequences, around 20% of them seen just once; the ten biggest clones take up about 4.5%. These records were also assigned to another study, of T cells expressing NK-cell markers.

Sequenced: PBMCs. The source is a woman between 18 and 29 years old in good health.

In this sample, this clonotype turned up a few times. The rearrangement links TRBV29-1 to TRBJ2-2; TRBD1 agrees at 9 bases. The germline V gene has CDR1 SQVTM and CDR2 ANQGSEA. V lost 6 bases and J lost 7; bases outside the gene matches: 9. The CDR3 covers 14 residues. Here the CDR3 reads CSVEGQGTGGELFF. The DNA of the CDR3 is TGCAGCGTGGAGGGACAGGGTACGGGCGGGGAGCTGTTTTTT.

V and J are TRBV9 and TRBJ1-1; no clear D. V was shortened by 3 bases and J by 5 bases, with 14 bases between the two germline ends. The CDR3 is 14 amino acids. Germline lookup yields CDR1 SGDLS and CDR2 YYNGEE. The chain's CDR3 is CASSETPGWTEAFF. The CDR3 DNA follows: TGTGCCAGCAGCGAGACCCCGGGGTGGACTGAAGCTTTCTTT.

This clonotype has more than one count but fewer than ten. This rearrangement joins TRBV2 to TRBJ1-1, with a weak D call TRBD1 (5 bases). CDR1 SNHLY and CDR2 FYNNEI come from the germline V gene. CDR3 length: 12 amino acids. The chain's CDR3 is CAGRGRDTEAFF. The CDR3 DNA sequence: TGTGCTGGGCGTGGCAGGGACACTGAAGCTTTCTTT.

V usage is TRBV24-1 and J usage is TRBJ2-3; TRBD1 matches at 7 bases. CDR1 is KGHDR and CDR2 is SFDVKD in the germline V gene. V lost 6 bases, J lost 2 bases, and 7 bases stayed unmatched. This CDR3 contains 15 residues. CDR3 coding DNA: TGTGCCACCAGTTCGAAGACAGGGCACACAGATACGCAGTATTTT. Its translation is CATSSKTGHTDTQYF.

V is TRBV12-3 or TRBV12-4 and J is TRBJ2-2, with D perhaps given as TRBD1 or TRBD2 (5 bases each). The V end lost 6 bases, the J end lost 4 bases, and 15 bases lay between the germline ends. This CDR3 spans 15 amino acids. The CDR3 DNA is TGTGCCAGCAGCCGCTCCGGGGCCGTCACCGGGGAGCTGTTTTTT. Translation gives CASSRSGAVTGELFF.

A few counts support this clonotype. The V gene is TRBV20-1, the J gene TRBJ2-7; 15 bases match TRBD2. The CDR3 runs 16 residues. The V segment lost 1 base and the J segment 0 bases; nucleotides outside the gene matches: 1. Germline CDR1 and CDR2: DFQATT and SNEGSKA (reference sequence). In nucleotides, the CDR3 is TGCAGTGCTAGAGGGACTAGCGGGAGGGACTCCTACGAGCAGTACTTC. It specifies CSARGTSGRDSYEQYF.

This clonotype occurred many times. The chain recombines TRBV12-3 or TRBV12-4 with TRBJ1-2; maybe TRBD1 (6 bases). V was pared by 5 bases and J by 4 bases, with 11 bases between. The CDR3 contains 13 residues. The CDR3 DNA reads TGTGCCAGCAGTCCCCAGGGGTTCTATGGCTACACCTTC. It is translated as CASSPQGFYGYTF.

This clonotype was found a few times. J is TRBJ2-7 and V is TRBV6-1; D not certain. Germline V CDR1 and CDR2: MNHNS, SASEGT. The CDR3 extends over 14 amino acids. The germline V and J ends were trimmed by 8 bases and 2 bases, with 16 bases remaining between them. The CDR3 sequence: CASGLLDGTYEQYF. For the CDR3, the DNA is TGTGCCAGCGGCCTCCTGGACGGAACCTACGAGCAGTACTTC.

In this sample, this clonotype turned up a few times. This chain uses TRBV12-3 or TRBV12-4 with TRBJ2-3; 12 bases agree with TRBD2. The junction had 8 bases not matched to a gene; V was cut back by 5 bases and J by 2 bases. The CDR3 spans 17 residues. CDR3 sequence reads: CASSNRLAGVSTDTQYF. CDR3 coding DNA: TGTGCCAGCAGTAATCGACTAGCGGGAGTGTCCACAGATACGCAGTATTTT.

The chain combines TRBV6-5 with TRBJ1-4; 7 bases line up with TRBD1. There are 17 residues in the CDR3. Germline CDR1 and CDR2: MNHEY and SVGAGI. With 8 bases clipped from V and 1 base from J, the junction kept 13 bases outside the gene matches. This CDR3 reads CASSLQGFRGTNEKLFF. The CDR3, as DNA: TGTGCCAGCTCGTTACAGGGGTTTAGGGGAACTAATGAAAAACTGTTTTTT.